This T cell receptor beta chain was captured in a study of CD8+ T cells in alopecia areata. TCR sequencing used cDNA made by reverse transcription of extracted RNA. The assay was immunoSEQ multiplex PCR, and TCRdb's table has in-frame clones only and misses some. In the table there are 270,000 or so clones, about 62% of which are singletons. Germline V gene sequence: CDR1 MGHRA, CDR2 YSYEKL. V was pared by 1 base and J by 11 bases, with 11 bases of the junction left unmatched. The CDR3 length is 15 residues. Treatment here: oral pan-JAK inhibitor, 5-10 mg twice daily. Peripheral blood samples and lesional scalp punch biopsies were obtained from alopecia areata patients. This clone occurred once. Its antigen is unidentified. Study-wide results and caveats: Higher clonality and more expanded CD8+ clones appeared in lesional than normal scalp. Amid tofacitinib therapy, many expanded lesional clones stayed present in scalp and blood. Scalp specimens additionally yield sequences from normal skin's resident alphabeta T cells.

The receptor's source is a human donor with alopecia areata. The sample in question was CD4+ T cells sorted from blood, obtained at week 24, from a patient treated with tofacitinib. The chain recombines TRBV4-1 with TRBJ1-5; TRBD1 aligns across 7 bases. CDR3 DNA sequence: TGCGCCAGCAGCCAAGTGGGACAGACGACCAGTGCCCAGCATTTT. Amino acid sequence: CASSQVGQTTSAQHF.